This T cell receptor (beta chain) was sequenced for a study of blood T cell repertoires in COVID-19. Study-wide background: There were acute and convalescent COVID-19 samples, and they came from the United States, Italy and Spain.

Germline lookup yields CDR1 LNHDA and CDR2 SQIVND (reference sequence). V lost 6 bases, J lost 2 bases, and 10 bases lay in between. CDR3 size: 14 residues. Authors' methods: Amplification of reference gene primers was used by the study to estimate nucleated cell counts. Clones were sequenced by immunoSEQ multiplex PCR, and TCRdb holds only the in-frame ones, with some missing. From that table come the V and J calls and clone size; the DNA was used to work out D and trimming. This sample has roughly 140,000 clones, with about 80% found just once. V is TRBV19 and J is TRBJ2-2; D possibly corresponds to TRBD1 (5 bases). The sequenced sample consisted of peripheral blood. This receptor was obtained from an older man who had recovered from COVID-19. CDR3 amino acids: CASRRQPNTGELFF. The CDR3 nucleotides read TGTGCCAGTAGACGACAGCCCAACACCGGGGAGCTGTTTTTT.